These 21 T cell receptor beta chains originate from one sample sequenced in a study of response to subunit inactivated influenza vaccine. TCRdb fed the RT-PCR reads into MiXCR, producing one record per CDR3 protein. The data show about 520,000 distinct CDR3 sequences, about 25% seen once. Sample: CD4+ T cells sorted from PBMCs, taken approximately 5 days after vaccination. These receptors were obtained from a man between 45 and 60 years old who received an inactivated influenza vaccine.

The V gene is TRBV3-1, the J gene TRBJ1-1; D gene uncertain. Trimming took 4 bases from V and 6 from J, leaving 9 bases between them. The CDR3 runs to 12 residues. Per germline, CDR1 LGHDT and CDR2 YNNKEL (reference sequence). Here the CDR3 DNA reads TGTGCCAGCAGCCGCTCAGGCGCTGAAGCTTTCTTT. It codes for CASSRSGAEAFF.

The chain employs TRBV28 and TRBJ2-3, with TRBD1 matching over 7 bases. Trimming took 5 bases from V and 2 from J; bases not matched to a gene: 7. Looked up from germline, CDR1 is MDHEN and CDR2 is SYDVKM. The CDR3 totals 15 residues. The CDR3 here is CASSIGTAYTDTQYF. CDR3 sequence (DNA): TGTGCCAGCAGTATTGGGACAGCTTACACAGATACGCAGTATTTT.

V usage is TRBV5-1 and J usage is TRBJ2-5, with 10 bases identical to TRBD1. The CDR3 runs to 15 residues. Germline V gene data show CDR1 as SGHRS and CDR2 as YFSETQ. The junction had 7 bases not matched to a gene; V was cut back by 3 bases and J by 5 bases. The CDR3 loop is CASSWGTGAGETQYF. CDR3 bases: TGCGCCAGCAGCTGGGGGACAGGGGCTGGGGAGACCCAGTACTTC.

CDR3 sequence: CSAILAGEYNEQFF. CDR3 sequence (DNA): TGCAGTGCCATTCTAGCGGGGGAGTACAATGAGCAGTTCTTC. The chain couples TRBV20-1 to TRBJ2-1, with 10 bases fitting TRBD2. V gave up 6 bases and J gave up 4 bases; unmatched junction bases: 6. CDR1 and CDR2 (germline): DFQATT, SNEGSKA (reference sequence). This CDR3 has 14 amino acids.

This sequence joins TRBV18 and TRBJ2-7; 7 positions agree with TRBD1. The germline V gene encodes CDR1 KGHSH and CDR2 LQKENI. V was clipped by 3 bases and J by 3 bases; unmatched bases: 5. The CDR3 length is 14 residues. The DNA of the CDR3 is TGTGCCAGCTCACCGGTGGGACAGAACTACGAGCAGTACTTC. This translates into CASSPVGQNYEQYF.

This clonotype turned up a few times. The CDR3 bases are TGTGCCAGCAGATTGCCCGGACGAGGGGCCAACGTCCTGACTTTC. This codes for CASRLPGRGANVLTF. The chain combines TRBV11-2 with TRBJ2-6; D unclear. The CDR3 runs to 15 residues. V dropped 6 bases and J dropped 4 bases, with 13 bases sitting between them. Germline-derived CDR1 and CDR2 are SGHAT and FQNNGV.

The chain recombines TRBV4-3 with TRBJ2-3, with 14 bases fitting TRBD2. The CDR3 spans 17 residues. Per germline, CDR1 LGHNA and CDR2 YSLEER. Losses at the gene ends were 1 base for V and 4 bases for J; bases not matched to a gene: 4. CDR3: CASSQGLAGGRADTQYF. The CDR3 DNA reads as TGCGCCAGCAGCCAAGGACTAGCGGGAGGGCGTGCAGATACGCAGTATTTT.

The gene calls are TRBV4-3 and TRBJ2-3, with 8 bases lining up with TRBD2. Germline loops: CDR1 LGHNA, CDR2 YSLEER. With V trimmed by 3 bases and J by 9 bases, 8 bases remained unmatched. This CDR3 has 14 amino acids. The CDR3 DNA follows: TGCGCCAGCAGCCATATAGCGGGAAGAGGCACGCAGTATTTT. Protein: CASSHIAGRGTQYF.

A few counts support this clonotype. The rearrangement uses TRBV15 and TRBJ2-7; D is ambiguous. The CDR3 is 16 residues long. V was pared by 1 base and J by 0 bases, with 13 bases between. From germline, CDR1 is LNHNV and CDR2 YYDKDF (reference sequence). CDR3 residues: CATSRGAVLSSYEQYF. The CDR3 DNA is TGTGCCACCAGCAGAGGAGCCGTTTTAAGCTCCTACGAGCAGTACTTC.

The sample holds a few counts of this clonotype. The chain recombines TRBV6-2 or TRBV6-3 with TRBJ2-3; either TRBD1 or TRBD2 may supply D (6 bases each). Deletions cut 0 bases from V and 5 bases from J, with 12 bases between. The CDR3 totals 15 residues. Germline V CDR1 and CDR2: MNHEY, SVGEGT. The CDR3 bases are TGTGCCAGCAGTTACTCCCGGGGGCGCGGAGATACGCAGTATTTT. Residues: CASSYSRGRGDTQYF.

V usage is TRBV20-1 and J usage is TRBJ2-1; D may be TRBD2 (5 bases). In germline, CDR1 is DFQATT, CDR2 SNEGSKA (reference sequence). The CDR3 contains 14 residues. The ends were cut back, 3 bases at V and 2 bases at J, with 11 bases in the middle. The CDR3 nucleotides are TGCAGTGCTAGCCCTAGTAGCGCCTACAATGAGCAGTTCTTC. Protein sequence: CSASPSSAYNEQFF.

The gene calls are TRBV29-1 and TRBJ2-3; 10 nucleotides match TRBD2. V shed 1 base, J shed 7 bases, and the junction held 2 bases outside the gene matches. The CDR3 is 13 amino acids. Germline V gives CDR1 SQVTM, CDR2 ANQGSEA. The CDR3 region is CSVEGSGGNTQYF. The CDR3 coding sequence is TGCAGCGTTGAAGGTAGCGGGGGGAATACGCAGTATTTT.

V usage is TRBV20-1 and J usage is TRBJ1-1; D is ambiguous. This CDR3 comprises 11 residues. The V gene's germline CDR1 is DFQATT and CDR2 SNEGSKA (reference sequence). The ends were cut back, 0 bases at V and 5 bases at J, with 4 bases in the middle. CDR3 amino acids: CSARDGTEAFF. Written as DNA, the CDR3 is TGCAGTGCTAGAGATGGGACTGAAGCTTTCTTT.

This clonotype was recorded a few times. CDR3 in amino acids: CASSSNTGGRETQYF. In DNA, the CDR3 is TGTGCCAGCAGCTCGAACACAGGGGGCCGGGAGACCCAGTACTTC. The chain joins TRBV7-9 to TRBJ2-5; 9 nucleotides line up with TRBD1. Germline V CDR1 and CDR2: SEHNR, FQNEAQ (reference sequence). V lost 4 bases, J lost 5 bases, and 8 bases stayed unmatched. The CDR3 loop spans 15 amino acids.

The DNA for the CDR3 is TGTGCCAGCAGCCCATCGATGACTAGCGGGGGGGCAGATACGCAGTATTTT. It specifies CASSPSMTSGGADTQYF. This chain links TRBV7-2 with TRBJ2-3, with 14 bases that match TRBD2. Germline CDR1 is SGHTA and CDR2 is FQGNSA. CDR3 length equals 17 residues. Germline trimming cut 5 bases from V and 4 bases from J; bases unmatched to any gene: 8.

This clonotype showed up many times. The rearrangement joins TRBV12-3 or TRBV12-4 to TRBJ2-1; 7 bases agree with TRBD2. CDR3 length equals 17 residues. V lost 5 bases, J lost 5 bases, and 15 bases stayed unmatched. The CDR3 DNA follows: TGTGCCAGCAGTCCCCTGAAGGCGGGAGCGTCCAACAATGAGCAGTTCTTC. As protein: CASSPLKAGASNNEQFF.

The chain is built from TRBV28 and TRBJ2-7, with no clear D. The V end lost 2 bases, the J end lost 2 bases, and 19 bases lay between the germline ends. Per the germline V gene, CDR1 is MDHEN and CDR2 is SYDVKM. The CDR3 spans 17 residues. CDR3 region: CASSLGHWGVVTYEQYF. The CDR3 DNA is TGTGCCAGCAGTTTAGGTCATTGGGGTGTTGTAACCTACGAGCAGTACTTC.

The V and J genes are TRBV7-8 and TRBJ2-7, with 11 bases identical to TRBD2. With V trimmed by 1 base and J by 3 bases, 5 bases remained unmatched. Germline values: CDR1 SGHVS, CDR2 FQNEAQ. The CDR3 loop spans 16 amino acids. CDR3 bases: TGTGCCAGCAGCTTAGAAGGGACTAGCGGTTTCTACGAGCAGTACTTC. Translated: CASSLEGTSGFYEQYF.

At least ten counts were recorded for this clonotype. The V gene is TRBV7-2, the J gene TRBJ2-1, with D perhaps matching TRBD2 (6 bases). The ends were cut back, 5 bases at V and 9 bases at J, with 11 bases in the middle. The CDR3 covers 12 residues. In germline, CDR1 is SGHTA, CDR2 FQGNSA. CDR3 coding DNA: TGTGCCAGCAGCCCCGGAGGGTTTGAGCAGTTCTTC. Translated: CASSPGGFEQFF.

The rearrangement links TRBV5-1 to TRBJ2-3, with 10 bases that match TRBD2. In germline, CDR1 is SGHRS, CDR2 YFSETQ. The CDR3 runs 14 residues. Trimming removed 5 bases from V and 9 bases from J; junction bases left unmatched: 9. The CDR3 sequence is CASRLSGRAITQYF. As DNA, the CDR3 is TGCGCCAGCAGGTTAAGCGGGAGGGCCATCACGCAGTATTTT. Using reference TRBV5-1 and TRBJ2-3 for the parts outside the CDR3, the full variable domain is KAGVTQTPRYLIKTRGQQVTLSCSPISGHRSVSWYQQTPGQGLQFLFEYFSETQRNKGNFPGRFSGRQFSNSRSEMNVSTLELGDSALYLCASRLSGRAITQYFGPGTRLTVL.

This clonotype was detected a few times. The V and J genes are TRBV10-3 and TRBJ2-1; TRBD1 agrees at 8 bases. V dropped 3 bases and J dropped 5; count of bases not matched to a gene: 0. Germline loops: CDR1 ENHRY, CDR2 SYGVKD. The CDR3 is 13 residues long. The DNA for the CDR3 is TGTGCCATCAGTGAACAGGGGGACAATGAGCAGTTCTTC. Its translation is CAISEQGDNEQFF.